This T cell receptor beta chain was retrieved from a study of shared clonotypes between healthy human individuals. General observations from the study: Few donors restricted represented genetic and exposure-history diversity. Clonotypes which were not shared had lower generation probabilities than clonotypes that all four donors shared.

Each cell subset's genomic DNA was divided evenly among several immunoSEQ plates. The table came from immunoSEQ multiplex PCR; TCRdb's copy has only in-frame clones and leaves some out. The profile covers a few million clones, with around 95% appearing a single time and roughly 0.13% taken by the ten largest. There are a few counts of this clone. Its antigen is undetermined. Additional DNA sequences in this sample encode the identical CDR3. The V gene lost 0 bases and the J gene lost 2 bases, with 5 bases spanning the gap. In germline, CDR1 is SGHNT, CDR2 YYREEE (reference sequence). The CDR3 spans 13 residues.

This clonotype was obtained from a man younger than 35 in good health. The chain joins TRBV5-4 to TRBJ2-5; D not resolved. The sequenced material came from naive CD4+ T cells sorted from blood. This sample's subset: CD45RA+ positively selected. The CDR3 loop is CASSLALQETQYF. The CDR3 coding sequence is TGTGCCAGCAGCTTGGCCCTTCAAGAGACCCAGTACTTC.